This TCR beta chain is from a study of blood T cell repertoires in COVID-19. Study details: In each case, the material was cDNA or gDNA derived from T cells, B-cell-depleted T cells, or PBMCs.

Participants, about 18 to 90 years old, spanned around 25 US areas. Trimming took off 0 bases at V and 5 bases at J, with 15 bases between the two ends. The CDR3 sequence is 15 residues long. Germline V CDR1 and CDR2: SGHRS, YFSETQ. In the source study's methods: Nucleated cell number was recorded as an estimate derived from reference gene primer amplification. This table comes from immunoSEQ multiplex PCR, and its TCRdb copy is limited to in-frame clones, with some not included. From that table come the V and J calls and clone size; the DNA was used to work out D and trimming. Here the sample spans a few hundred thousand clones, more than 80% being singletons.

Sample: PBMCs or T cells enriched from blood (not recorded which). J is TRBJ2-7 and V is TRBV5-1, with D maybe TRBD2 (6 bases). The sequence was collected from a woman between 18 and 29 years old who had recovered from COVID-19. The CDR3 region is CASSLETPGRHEQYF. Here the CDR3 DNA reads TGCGCCAGCAGCTTGGAGACCCCTGGGAGGCACGAGCAGTACTTC.